Below, 10 T cell receptor beta chains from the same sample are listed, as sequenced in a study of identical twins. Each CDR3 protein gets one entry after TCRdb re-called the 5' RACE reads with MiXCR. The sample lists 1.5 million or so distinct CDR3 sequences; under 35% were seen once. The sequencing input was cord blood. The receptors stem from a newborn girl in good health.

The chain links TRBV3-1 to TRBJ1-1; TRBD1 aligns across 9 bases. CDR3 length: 15 amino acids. V dropped 4 bases and J dropped 4; count of bases not matched to a gene: 7. Germline assignment: CDR1 LGHDT and CDR2 YNNKEL (reference sequence). CDR3 in amino acids: CASSLRGTGTTEAFF. CDR3 DNA sequence: TGTGCCAGCAGCCTCAGGGGGACAGGGACCACTGAAGCTTTCTTT.

This clonotype was observed a handful of times. The chain couples TRBV20-1 to TRBJ1-5; D call uncertain. V was clipped by 3 bases and J by 2 bases, with 8 bases between them. This CDR3 has 13 amino acids. Germline values: CDR1 DFQATT, CDR2 SNEGSKA (reference sequence). CDR3: CSASRIGNQPQHF. The CDR3 nucleotides read TGCAGTGCTAGTCGGATCGGCAATCAGCCCCAGCATTTT.

Remarks on this clonotype: This may be a read error, as it is one base from a much larger clone. The J gene is TRBJ2-7, the V gene TRBV6-5; 12 nucleotides align to TRBD2. CDR3 length: 14 amino acids. CDR1 and CDR2 from the germline V gene are MNHEY and SVGAGI. The CDR3 reads CASSDSSGRAEQYF. CDR3 DNA sequence: TGTGCCAGCAGTGACTCTAGCGGGAGGGCCGAGCAGTACTTC.

This clonotype has only a few counts. J is TRBJ2-3 and V is TRBV5-1, with 8 nucleotides matching TRBD2. The CDR3 spans 19 residues. Germline assignment: CDR1 SGHRS and CDR2 YFSETQ. V shed 0 bases, J shed 3 bases, and the junction held 15 bases outside the gene matches. The DNA for the CDR3 is TGCGCCAGCAGCTTGGAGGGTAGCGGGACCCGGAAGGGGACAGATACGCAGTATTTT. This translates into CASSLEGSGTRKGTDTQYF. Filled out from reference TRBV5-1 and TRBJ2-3, the complete variable domain reads KAGVTQTPRYLIKTRGQQVTLSCSPISGHRSVSWYQQTPGQGLQFLFEYFSETQRNKGNFPGRFSGRQFSNSRSEMNVSTLELGDSALYLCASSLEGSGTRKGTDTQYFGPGTRLTVL.

The chain is built from TRBV20-1 and TRBJ2-1; 8 positions agree with TRBD1. J was trimmed by 0 bases and V by 5 bases; bases with no gene match: 6. This CDR3 is 15 amino acids long. CDR1 is DFQATT and CDR2 is SNEGSKA in the germline V gene (reference sequence). The CDR3 is CSALDRGSSYNEQFF. The CDR3 nucleotides read TGCAGTGCTCTTGACAGGGGAAGCTCCTACAATGAGCAGTTCTTC.

This clonotype was picked up many times. The chain carries TRBV6-5 and TRBJ2-7, with D perhaps TRBD1 (6 bases). Germline CDR1 MNHEY, CDR2 SVGAGI. The V end lost 2 bases, the J end lost 1 base, and 18 bases lay between the germline ends. The length of the CDR3 is 17 residues. This chain's CDR3 is CASSYTLTGRESYEQYF. Here the CDR3 DNA reads TGTGCCAGCAGTTACACCCTGACAGGAAGGGAGTCCTACGAGCAGTACTTC.

A few counts support this clonotype. This chain uses TRBV20-1 with TRBJ2-4; possibly TRBD1 for D (6 bases). V lost 3 bases to trimming and J lost 6 bases, with 15 bases between them. The CDR3 covers 14 residues. In germline, CDR1 is DFQATT, CDR2 SNEGSKA (reference sequence). DNA of the CDR3: TGCAGTGCTAGTCCCTTGATAGGGGGAAACATTCAGTACTTC. Its translation is CSASPLIGGNIQYF.

This clonotype was seen a handful of times. The chain carries TRBV5-1 and TRBJ2-1; the D is unclear. The DNA end favors TRBJ2-7, so the J call may be wrong. The V gene's germline CDR1 is SGHRS and CDR2 YFSETQ. The CDR3 sequence is 16 residues long. The CDR3 bases are TGCGCCAGCAGCTTGTTCCGGAAAACCTCCTACAATGAGCAGTACTTC. As protein: CASSLFRKTSYNEQYF.

The V call is TRBV27, the J call TRBJ2-7; TRBD2 aligns across 10 bases. Germline lookup yields CDR1 MNHEY and CDR2 SMNVEV (reference sequence). CDR3 length: 15 amino acids. V shed 4 bases, J shed 4 bases, and the junction held 7 bases outside the gene matches. Written as DNA, the CDR3 is TGTGCCAGCAGTTCCCTCAGCGGGGGGGCATACGAGCAGTACTTC. Amino acid sequence: CASSSLSGGAYEQYF.

This clonotype was detected a few times. V usage is TRBV27 and J usage is TRBJ1-1; the D is unclear. Germline CDR1 reads MNHEY; CDR2 reads SMNVEV (reference sequence). Trimming took 4 bases from V and 5 from J, leaving 20 bases between them. This CDR3 has 16 residues. The CDR3: CASSSTRQRVRTEAFF. CDR3 nucleotides: TGTGCCAGCAGTTCAACCCGACAAAGGGTAAGGACTGAAGCTTTCTTT.